What follows are 27 T cell receptor beta chains derived from one specimen sequenced in a study of T-cell reconstitution after alpha-beta-depleted transplantation in children. A library of TCRbeta sequences, prepared with unique molecular identifiers, was generated. One entry per CDR3 protein results from TCRdb running MiXCR on the PCR reads. This sample has nearly 400,000 distinct CDR3 sequences; 20% occur once, and the top ten carry 3.8%. This specimen consisted of PBMCs from the stem cell graft donor, obtained from the stem cell graft. These receptor sequences come from a human donor who donated a stem cell graft to a child with acute myeloid leukemia.

This clonotype was seen at least ten times. The chain couples TRBV16 to TRBJ1-5; D not resolved. This CDR3 has 16 amino acids. Germline V lookup: CDR1 KGHSY, CDR2 FQNENV. The V end was cut by 0 bases, the J end by 1 base, with 10 bases between. The CDR3 DNA sequence: TGTGCCAGCAGCCAATCGATTGGAGACAGCAATCAGCCCCAGCATTTT. Protein sequence: CASSQSIGDSNQPQHF.

This clonotype occurred many times. The chain employs TRBV20-1 and TRBJ1-1, with a possible D match to TRBD1 (6 bases). This CDR3 contains 13 residues. The V gene lost 1 base and the J gene lost 3 bases, with 9 bases spanning the gap. Germline lookup yields CDR1 DFQATT and CDR2 SNEGSKA (reference sequence). The DNA of the CDR3 is TGCAGTGCTAGAGGGACAGCTTACACTGAAGCTTTCTTT. It specifies CSARGTAYTEAFF.

The V and J genes are TRBV24-1 and TRBJ1-2; D possibly corresponds to TRBD1 (5 bases). The ends were cut back, 3 bases at V and 4 bases at J, with 14 bases in the middle. The CDR3 extends over 15 amino acids. Germline V CDR1 and CDR2: KGHDR, SFDVKD. This CDR3 reads CATSDGSGIGYGYTF. As DNA, the CDR3 is TGTGCCACCAGTGATGGCTCAGGGATAGGCTATGGCTACACCTTC.

At least ten counts were recorded for this clonotype. V is TRBV6-5 and J is TRBJ2-1; D not certain. The CDR3 length is 14 residues. V was shortened by 0 bases and J by 9 bases, with 12 bases between the two germline ends. Germline V gene data show CDR1 as MNHEY and CDR2 as SVGAGI. The CDR3 DNA sequence: TGTGCCAGCAGTTACTCGAGACCCAGCACTGAGCAGTTCTTC. This encodes CASSYSRPSTEQFF.

The rearrangement uses TRBV10-3 and TRBJ2-1, with 7 bases aligning to TRBD2. The CDR3 contains 15 residues. Germline CDR1 is ENHRY and CDR2 is SYGVKD. After removal of 6 bases from V and 8 bases from J, the junction contained 13 bases not matched to a gene. The CDR3 here is CAISQRGPFEDEQFF. For the CDR3, the DNA is TGTGCCATCAGCCAGCGGGGTCCCTTTGAGGATGAGCAGTTCTTC.

The chain combines TRBV29-1 with TRBJ2-5, with 7 bases lining up with TRBD2. Losses at the gene ends were 4 bases for V and 2 bases for J; bases not matched to a gene: 7. The germline gives CDR1 SQVTM, CDR2 ANQGSEA. The CDR3 runs to 14 residues. For the CDR3, the DNA is TGCAGCGTTGTTCCATGGGGAGGGCAAGAGACCCAGTACTTC. This translates into CSVVPWGGQETQYF.

The chain has TRBV25-1 and TRBJ2-6; 8 bases are a match to TRBD2. V lost 3 bases, J lost 2 bases, and 3 bases stayed unmatched. The CDR3 consists of 16 residues. Germline CDR1 and CDR2: MGHDK and SYGVNS. CDR3 nucleotide sequence: TGTGCCAGCAGTGATACCGGGAGGGCTGGGGCCAACGTCCTGACTTTC. The encoded protein is CASSDTGRAGANVLTF.

This clonotype occurred many times. The CDR3 loop reads CASSLTQNPNTEAFF. CDR3 sequence (DNA): TGTGCCAGCAGCTTAACTCAAAACCCTAACACTGAAGCTTTCTTT. The chain has TRBV7-9 and TRBJ1-1; D uncertain. The CDR3 consists of 15 residues. The germline V gene has CDR1 SEHNR and CDR2 FQNEAQ (reference sequence). Trimming left V 2 bases short and J 2 bases short, with 12 bases between.

This clonotype was counted many times. This chain connects TRBV6-5 to TRBJ2-1; D is unclear. Germline V CDR1 and CDR2: MNHEY, SVGAGI. Trimming took 0 bases from V and 13 from J, leaving 7 bases between them. The CDR3 is 11 residues long. Here the CDR3 reads CASSYSRLQFF. CDR3 bases: TGTGCCAGCAGTTACTCGCGGCTACAGTTCTTC.

V is TRBV11-1 and J is TRBJ2-1; possibly TRBD2 for D (6 bases). Trimming removed 4 bases from V and 2 bases from J, with 21 bases in between. This CDR3 is 18 amino acids long. CDR1 is SGHAT and CDR2 is FQDESV in the germline V gene (reference sequence). The CDR3 region has the DNA TGTGCCAGCAGCTCTAGTATAGCCCGGAGGAGGGCCTACAATGAGCAGTTCTTC. Translation: CASSSSIARRRAYNEQFF.

The rearrangement links TRBV5-1 to TRBJ1-2; 7 positions match TRBD1. The germline V gene has CDR1 SGHRS and CDR2 YFSETQ. Trimming at V came to 4 bases and at J to 7 bases, leaving 4 bases not matched to a gene. The CDR3 covers 12 residues. The CDR3: CASSDDRVGYTF. CDR3 coding DNA: TGCGCCAGCAGCGACGACAGGGTTGGCTACACCTTC. The full variable domain, completed using reference TRBV5-1 and TRBJ1-2, is KAGVTQTPRYLIKTRGQQVTLSCSPISGHRSVSWYQQTPGQGLQFLFEYFSETQRNKGNFPGRFSGRQFSNSRSEMNVSTLELGDSALYLCASSDDRVGYTFGSGTRLTVV.

This chain joins TRBV4-1 and TRBJ2-1; D is undetermined. The germline V and J ends were trimmed by 4 bases and 12 bases, with 22 bases remaining between them. Germline V gives CDR1 MGHRA, CDR2 YSYEKL. The CDR3 spans 15 residues. The CDR3 spells CASSPPTTGLQGQFF. In DNA form, the CDR3 reads TGCGCCAGCAGCCCTCCTACTACTGGCCTACAAGGGCAGTTCTTC.

This sequence joins TRBV5-1 and TRBJ1-1; 7 bases agree with TRBD1. The CDR3 is made up of 14 amino acids. The V and J ends lost 4 bases and 2 bases, in that order; junction bases with no gene match: 5. Per the germline V gene, CDR1 is SGHRS and CDR2 is YFSETQ. The CDR3 sequence: CASSVPGGNTEAFF. The DNA for the CDR3 is TGCGCCAGCAGCGTCCCAGGGGGAAACACTGAAGCTTTCTTT.

The chain uses TRBV29-1 and TRBJ2-7; 7 nucleotides match TRBD1. Germline CDR1 is SQVTM and CDR2 is ANQGSEA. V dropped 4 bases and J dropped 2; count of bases not matched to a gene: 2. The length of the CDR3 is 12 residues. The DNA for the CDR3 is TGCAGCGTTGCGGGACAGACCTACGAGCAGTACTTC. It is translated as CSVAGQTYEQYF.

The V call is TRBV2, the J call TRBJ1-1; the match to TRBD1 covers 7 bases. The V gene's germline CDR1 is SNHLY and CDR2 FYNNEI. J was trimmed by 1 base and V by 5 bases; bases with no gene match: 1. This CDR3 is 13 amino acids long. CDR3 sequence reads: CASSTGANTEAFF. The CDR3 nucleotides are TGTGCCAGCAGTACAGGGGCGAACACTGAAGCTTTCTTT.

In this sample, this clonotype turned up a few times. The chain has TRBV11-2 and TRBJ2-2; 9 positions agree with TRBD2. Germline V gene sequence: CDR1 SGHAT, CDR2 FQNNGV. V shed 4 bases and J 0 bases; nucleotides not matched to a gene: 6. There are 17 residues in the CDR3. The CDR3 spells CASSWSGRSTNTGELFF. The CDR3 DNA follows: TGTGCCAGCAGCTGGAGCGGGAGGAGCACGAACACCGGGGAGCTGTTTTTT. The full variable domain, in which reference TRBV11-2 and TRBJ2-2 provide the parts outside the CDR3, is EAGVAQSPRYKIIEKRQSVAFWCNPISGHATLYWYQQILGQGPKLLIQFQNNGVVDDSQLPKDRFSAERLKGVDSTLKIQPAKLEDSAVYLCASSWSGRSTNTGELFFGEGSRLTVL.

V gene TRBV12-3 or TRBV12-4 combines with J gene TRBJ2-1; no firm D call. The CDR3 is 15 amino acids. Trimming took 7 bases from V and 0 from J, leaving 13 bases between them. This chain's CDR3 is CASILTESSYNEQFF. The CDR3 bases are TGTGCCAGCATTTTGACTGAGAGCTCCTACAATGAGCAGTTCTTC.

In its sample, this clonotype was seen a few times. V usage is TRBV2 and J usage is TRBJ2-3; possibly TRBD2 for D (6 bases). Trimming removed 3 bases at V and 1 base at J, with 11 bases between. The CDR3 covers 15 residues. Germline CDR1 reads SNHLY; CDR2 reads FYNNEI. Written as DNA, the CDR3 is TGTGCCAGCAGTGAGGAGGGATCGGGCACAGATACGCAGTATTTT. Protein sequence: CASSEEGSGTDTQYF.

This clonotype was seen at least ten times. V usage is TRBV7-6 and J usage is TRBJ2-7, with D possibly called TRBD1 or TRBD2 (5 bases each). Germline assignment: CDR1 SGHVS and CDR2 FNYEAQ. The CDR3 consists of 16 residues. The V and J ends lost 5 bases and 0 bases respectively, with 17 bases between them. CDR3 loop: CASSLTAGISSYEQYF. CDR3 in DNA: TGTGCCAGCAGCCTGACAGCCGGGATTAGCTCCTACGAGCAGTACTTC.

CDR3 loop: CASSAGRLNTEAFF. DNA of the CDR3: TGTGCCAGCAGTGCGGGACGTCTGAACACTGAAGCTTTCTTT. V and J are TRBV12-3 or TRBV12-4 and TRBJ1-1, with a weak D call TRBD1 (5 bases). CDR3 size: 14 residues. V was clipped by 5 bases and J by 0 bases, with 10 bases between them.

V usage is TRBV5-1 and J usage is TRBJ2-5; D call uncertain. The V end lost 4 bases, the J end lost 3 bases, and 13 bases lay between the germline ends. The CDR3 extends over 14 amino acids. Germline V gene lookup returns CDR1 SGHRS and CDR2 YFSETQ. The CDR3 region has the DNA TGCGCCAGCAGCCCAGGCCGAGGCGAAGAGACCCAGTACTTC. Translation: CASSPGRGEETQYF.

This clonotype appeared a few times. The chain couples TRBV28 to TRBJ2-3; D unclear. Deletions cut 7 bases from V and 0 bases from J, with 11 bases between. Per germline, CDR1 MDHEN and CDR2 SYDVKM. The CDR3 extends over 14 amino acids. Written as DNA, the CDR3 is TGTGCCAGCACCCTCGCGAGTAGCACAGATACGCAGTATTTT. Residues: CASTLASSTDTQYF.

This clonotype appeared a few times. The chain uses TRBV7-9 and TRBJ2-1, with D possibly matching TRBD1 (6 bases). This CDR3 is 15 amino acids long. The germline V gene has CDR1 SEHNR and CDR2 FQNEAQ (reference sequence). Trimming took 0 bases from V and 6 from J, leaving 12 bases between them. Here the CDR3 reads CASSLAALGGNEQFF. Written as DNA, the CDR3 is TGTGCCAGCAGCTTAGCGGCTCTAGGGGGCAATGAGCAGTTCTTC.

This chain uses TRBV29-1 with TRBJ2-7, with D perhaps matching TRBD2 (6 bases). Between the trimmed V and J ends, which lost 6 bases and 3 bases, there was a span of 21 bases. CDR3 size: 15 residues. CDR1 is SQVTM, CDR2 ANQGSEA, per germline. DNA for the CDR3: TGCAGCGTGGAGGGCCCAGGAATCTTCGGCTACGAGCAGTACTTC. It is translated as CSVEGPGIFGYEQYF.

CDR3 nucleotides: TGCAGTGCTAGAGATCGGAGAGGTTTATACCACGAGCAGTACTTC. Protein product: CSARDRRGLYHEQYF. The chain couples TRBV20-1 to TRBJ2-7; D not certain. This CDR3 is built from 15 residues. Trimming stripped 0 bases from V and 5 bases from J, with 17 bases between. CDR1 and CDR2 from the germline V gene are DFQATT and SNEGSKA (reference sequence).

In this sample, this clonotype turned up once. This chain connects TRBV12-3 or TRBV12-4 to TRBJ1-2; D is perhaps TRBD1 (6 bases). This CDR3 spans 15 amino acids. V was clipped by 4 bases and J by 2 bases, with 14 bases between them. The CDR3 sequence: CASSSPTGGNYGYTF. CDR3 DNA: TGTGCCAGCAGTTCCCCGACAGGAGGGAACTATGGCTACACCTTC.

This clonotype was seen a handful of times. J is TRBJ2-7 and V is TRBV12-3 or TRBV12-4, with D perhaps matching TRBD1 or TRBD2 (5 bases each). The length of the CDR3 is 14 residues. Trimming pared 6 bases from V and 1 base from J, leaving 13 bases between. CDR3 residues: CASRYQGPSYEQYF. The CDR3 nucleotides are TGTGCCAGCAGATACCAGGGACCTTCCTACGAGCAGTACTTC.